These 30 T cell receptor beta chains were sequenced from one sample in a study of shared clonotypes between healthy human individuals. Repertoires were generated with immunoSEQ multiplex PCR, while TCRdb's copy carries only in-frame clones and drops some. In the table there are a few hundred thousand clones, about 96% of which are singletons. The specimen sequenced was memory CD8+ T cells sorted from blood. The subset here: CD45RO+ cells pooled with CCR7-negative TemRA cells. Receptor source: a man aged 25 to 40 in good health.

In its sample, this clone was seen once. The V gene is TRBV7-9, the J gene TRBJ2-7; 7 bases fit TRBD1. The V segment lost 2 bases and the J segment 1 base; nucleotides outside the gene matches: 8. Germline-derived CDR1 and CDR2 are SEHNR and FQNEAQ (reference sequence). This CDR3 has 16 residues. CDR3 DNA sequence: TGTGCCAGCAGCTTACGACAGGGTTTAAAGTCCTACGAGCAGTACTTC. Its translation is CASSLRQGLKSYEQYF. Supplemented by reference TRBV7-9 and TRBJ2-7, the full variable domain reads DTGVSQNPRHKITKRGQNVTFRCDPISEHNRLYWYRQTLGQGPEFLTYFQNEAQLEKSRLLSDRFSAERPKGSFSTLEIQRTEQGDSAMYLCASSLRQGLKSYEQYFGPGTRLTVT.

The chain employs TRBV5-4 and TRBJ2-3; D possibly uses TRBD1 or TRBD2 (6 bases each). Trimming shortened V by 4 bases and J by 0 bases, and 12 bases separated the two germline ends. There are 15 residues in the CDR3. Germline V gene data show CDR1 as SGHNT and CDR2 as YYREEE (reference sequence). The CDR3 nucleotides are TGTGCCAGCAGCATCCCGGGGGCAAGCACAGATACGCAGTATTTT. It encodes CASSIPGASTDTQYF.

V gene TRBV5-1 combines with J gene TRBJ2-7; the match to TRBD2 covers 8 bases. CDR3 size: 14 residues. Looked up from germline, CDR1 is SGHRS and CDR2 is YFSETQ. Trimming removed 1 base from V and 9 bases from J; junction bases left unmatched: 9. The CDR3 nucleotides are TGCGCCAGCAGCTTGTATAGCGGGACCCCTTCGCAGTACTTC. Its translation: CASSLYSGTPSQYF. The full variable domain, with the rest looked up from reference TRBV5-1 and TRBJ2-7, is KAGVTQTPRYLIKTRGQQVTLSCSPISGHRSVSWYQQTPGQGLQFLFEYFSETQRNKGNFPGRFSGRQFSNSRSEMNVSTLELGDSALYLCASSLYSGTPSQYFGPGTRLTVT.

The genes are TRBV2 and TRBJ1-1; D is ambiguous. Trimming removed 0 bases from V and 1 base from J, with 9 bases in between. CDR3 length: 15 residues. Germline lookup yields CDR1 SNHLY and CDR2 FYNNEI. The CDR3 loop reads CASSEALDGNTEAFF. In DNA form, the CDR3 reads TGTGCCAGCAGTGAAGCCTTGGACGGGAACACTGAAGCTTTCTTT.

This clone has a single count. The chain recombines TRBV27 with TRBJ1-1; TRBD1 agrees at 9 bases. This CDR3 is built from 14 residues. Germline values: CDR1 MNHEY, CDR2 SMNVEV (reference sequence). V was clipped by 5 bases and J by 11 bases; unmatched bases: 12. CDR3 bases: TGTGCCAGCAGTCTAGGGACAGGGAACTTCGGGGCTTTCTTT. This sequence encodes CASSLGTGNFGAFF.

The rearrangement joins TRBV4-1 to TRBJ2-1; TRBD2 might be the D (5 bases). The CDR3 spans 15 residues. The germline CDR1 and CDR2 sequences are MGHRA and YSYEKL. The V end was cut by 2 bases, the J end by 7 bases, with 15 bases between. The CDR3, as DNA: TGCGCCAGCAGCCAACTTGGACTGGGTGGGAATGAGCAGTTCTTC. Its protein product is CASSQLGLGGNEQFF.

This clone came up a few times. This chain connects TRBV19 to TRBJ1-5, with D perhaps matching TRBD1 (5 bases). Germline V gene sequence: CDR1 LNHDA, CDR2 SQIVND (reference sequence). This CDR3 contains 14 residues. Trimming removed 5 bases from V and 5 bases from J, with 13 bases in between. The CDR3 region has the DNA TGTGCCAGTAGTTATGACAGTAACTATCAGCCCCAGCATTTT. Its translation: CASSYDSNYQPQHF.

The CDR3 sequence: CASSPLAGGPNEQFF. For the CDR3, the DNA is TGTGCCAGCTCACCCCTAGCGGGAGGGCCGAATGAGCAGTTCTTC. V usage is TRBV18 and J usage is TRBJ2-1; TRBD2 aligns across 12 bases. The germline V gene has CDR1 KGHSH and CDR2 LQKENI. The V gene end was trimmed by 3 bases and the J gene end by 7 bases; junction bases not matched to a gene: 4. The CDR3 sequence is 15 residues long.

CDR3 in DNA: TGTGCCAGCAGACCACCTCTCCAAAGGCCCAATGAGCAGTTCTTC. Its translation: CASRPPLQRPNEQFF. The chain carries TRBV2 and TRBJ2-1; D call uncertain. CDR1 is SNHLY and CDR2 is FYNNEI in the germline V gene. V gave up 6 bases and J gave up 6 bases, with 18 bases separating them. There are 15 residues in the CDR3.

The chain employs TRBV11-2 and TRBJ1-5; the D gene is possibly TRBD1 (5 bases). The germline CDR1 and CDR2 sequences are SGHAT and FQNNGV. Deletions cut 8 bases from V and 4 bases from J, with 15 bases between. The CDR3 is 14 amino acids. CDR3 loop: CASRRDGGNQPQHF. The CDR3, as DNA: TGTGCCAGCCGGCGGGACGGGGGAAATCAGCCCCAGCATTTT.

V usage is TRBV13 and J usage is TRBJ1-1; D remains unclear. Germline assignment: CDR1 PRHDT and CDR2 FYEKMQ (reference sequence). CDR3 length: 13 residues. Trimming took off 1 base at V and 1 base at J, with 4 bases between the two ends. The CDR3 nucleotides read TGTGCCAGCAGCTTAGCCGCGAACACTGAAGCTTTCTTT. Protein sequence: CASSLAANTEAFF.

The chain recombines TRBV30 with TRBJ1-2; no clear D. This CDR3 is built from 11 residues. The germline CDR1 and CDR2 sequences are GTSNPN and SVGIG (reference sequence). Trimming took off 0 bases at V and 8 bases at J, with 7 bases between the two ends. CDR3: CAWSVRRGYTF. CDR3 bases: TGTGCCTGGAGTGTACGGAGGGGCTACACCTTC.

The chain is built from TRBV5-1 and TRBJ2-3; D unclear. Germline values: CDR1 SGHRS, CDR2 YFSETQ. The CDR3 spans 13 residues. Trimming pared 5 bases from V and 2 bases from J, leaving 9 bases between. The CDR3 protein is CASRKAYTDTQYF. CDR3 nucleotides: TGCGCCAGCAGGAAGGCCTACACAGATACGCAGTATTTT.

This clone was seen once. The chain links TRBV29-1 to TRBJ2-7; D tentatively fits TRBD1 or TRBD2 (5 bases each). The V end lost 4 bases, the J end lost 5 bases, and 12 bases lay between the germline ends. From germline, CDR1 is SQVTM and CDR2 ANQGSEA. The CDR3 is 12 residues long. The DNA for the CDR3 is TGCAGCGTTGGGGGGTCAAGGGACGAGCAGTACTTC. It specifies CSVGGSRDEQYF.

This chain links TRBV19 with TRBJ2-2; D might be TRBD1 (6 bases). V lost 11 bases to trimming and J lost 7 bases, with 20 bases between them. This CDR3 region has 14 residues. CDR1 is LNHDA and CDR2 is SQIVND in the germline V gene (reference sequence). CDR3 region: CAGRRVGGSGELFF. CDR3 in DNA: TGTGCCGGACGACGGGTTGGGGGCAGCGGGGAGCTGTTTTTT.

J is TRBJ2-6 and V is TRBV2; TRBD1 matches 9 bases. Looked up from germline, CDR1 is SNHLY and CDR2 is FYNNEI. There are 16 residues in the CDR3. Trimming at V came to 5 bases and at J to 2 bases, leaving 4 bases not matched to a gene. CDR3 sequence reads: CASSPGQGTGANVLTF. CDR3 DNA sequence: TGTGCCAGCAGTCCGGGACAGGGTACTGGGGCCAACGTCCTGACTTTC. Drawing the rest from reference TRBV2 and TRBJ2-6, the complete variable domain is EPEVTQTPSHQVTQMGQEVILRCVPISNHLYFYWYRQILGQKVEFLVSFYNNEISEKSEIFDDQFSVERPDGSNFTLKIRSTKLEDSAMYFCASSPGQGTGANVLTFGAGSRLTVL.

The chain has TRBV2 and TRBJ2-1; tentative D call: TRBD1 (5 bases). V shed 4 bases and J shed 0 bases, with 19 bases lying between them. Germline loops: CDR1 SNHLY, CDR2 FYNNEI. This CDR3 has 18 residues. The CDR3 sequence: CASSGASSPQGSYNEQFF. CDR3 in DNA: TGTGCCAGCAGTGGGGCCAGCTCCCCCCAGGGCTCCTACAATGAGCAGTTCTTC. The full variable domain, completed using reference TRBV2 and TRBJ2-1, is EPEVTQTPSHQVTQMGQEVILRCVPISNHLYFYWYRQILGQKVEFLVSFYNNEISEKSEIFDDQFSVERPDGSNFTLKIRSTKLEDSAMYFCASSGASSPQGSYNEQFFGPGTRLTVL.

The sample holds a few counts of this clone. The chain combines TRBV5-1 with TRBJ1-1; the match to TRBD1 covers 7 bases. Germline V gives CDR1 SGHRS, CDR2 YFSETQ. With V trimmed by 4 bases and J by 1 base, 7 bases remained unmatched. The CDR3 contains 15 residues. The CDR3 loop is CASSERQGRNTEAFF. The DNA for the CDR3 is TGCGCCAGCAGCGAACGACAGGGCAGGAACACTGAAGCTTTCTTT.

The rearrangement joins TRBV11-1 to TRBJ2-7, with D possibly being TRBD2 (6 bases). This CDR3 contains 14 residues. Germline V gene sequence: CDR1 SGHAT, CDR2 FQDESV (reference sequence). V lost 5 bases and J lost 0, with 11 bases in between. The CDR3, as DNA: TGTGCCAGCAGCCCCCGGGACTTCTCCTACGAGCAGTACTTC. It translates to CASSPRDFSYEQYF.

The chain joins TRBV29-1 to TRBJ1-6, with 9 positions matching TRBD1. CDR3 length equals 14 residues. V was clipped by 6 bases and J by 7 bases; unmatched bases: 7. The germline CDR1 and CDR2 sequences are SQVTM and ANQGSEA. The CDR3 DNA is TGCAGCGTCCGGACAGGGGTAAAAAATTCACCCCTCCACTTT. It is translated as CSVRTGVKNSPLHF.

This clone was recorded once. The chain links TRBV7-9 to TRBJ1-4, with 8 bases lining up with TRBD1. The germline V gene encodes CDR1 SEHNR and CDR2 FQNEAQ (reference sequence). The CDR3 runs 14 residues. J lost 8 bases, V lost 4 bases, and 6 bases had no gene match. As DNA, the CDR3 is TGTGCCAGCAGCTCGGACAGGGCGCGGGAAAAACTGTTTTTT. This encodes CASSSDRAREKLFF.

This clone has only a few counts. The V gene is TRBV7-2, the J gene TRBJ2-3, with D possibly TRBD2 on 5 matching bases. Trimming took off 0 bases at V and 0 bases at J, with 7 bases between the two ends. Germline CDR1 is SGHTA and CDR2 is FQGNSA. This CDR3 has 15 amino acids. The CDR3 sequence is CASSLAGMSTDTQYF. CDR3 bases: TGTGCCAGCAGCTTAGCCGGGATGAGCACAGATACGCAGTATTTT. Based on the CDR3 plus reference TRBV7-2 and TRBJ2-3, the full variable domain is GAGVSQSPSNKVTEKGKDVELRCDPISGHTALYWYRQSLGQGLEFLIYFQGNSAPDKSGLPSDRFSAERTGGSVSTLTIQRTQQEDSAVYLCASSLAGMSTDTQYFGPGTRLTVL.

This sequence joins TRBV28 and TRBJ2-3; 14 bases agree with TRBD2. The CDR3 has 20 residues. Germline lookup yields CDR1 MDHEN and CDR2 SYDVKM. V gave up 6 bases and J gave up 2 bases; unmatched junction bases: 16. CDR3 sequence reads: CASSAARLAGGPGSTDTQYF. CDR3 sequence (DNA): TGTGCCAGCAGCGCGGCCCGACTAGCGGGAGGGCCTGGATCCACAGATACGCAGTATTTT.

This clone occurred once. The chain links TRBV28 to TRBJ1-1; D possibly corresponds to TRBD1 (5 bases). V gave up 7 bases and J gave up 4 bases, with 7 bases separating them. CDR1 and CDR2 from the germline V gene are MDHEN and SYDVKM. The CDR3 extends over 11 amino acids. The CDR3 here is CASTGSTEAFF. In nucleotides, the CDR3 is TGTGCCAGCACAGGGAGCACTGAAGCTTTCTTT.

V usage is TRBV11-2 and J usage is TRBJ2-3; D uncertain. The ends were cut back, 5 bases at V and 3 bases at J, with 3 bases in the middle. The CDR3 extends over 11 amino acids. Germline V gene sequence: CDR1 SGHAT, CDR2 FQNNGV. The CDR3 region is CASSRTDTQYF. The CDR3 region has the DNA TGTGCCAGCAGCCGAACAGATACGCAGTATTTT. The whole variable domain, remainder taken from reference TRBV11-2 and TRBJ2-3, is EAGVAQSPRYKIIEKRQSVAFWCNPISGHATLYWYQQILGQGPKLLIQFQNNGVVDDSQLPKDRFSAERLKGVDSTLKIQPAKLEDSAVYLCASSRTDTQYFGPGTRLTVL.

On this clone itself: One end of the junction fails to match germline, which may point to a read error. The rearrangement links TRBV7-7 to TRBJ2-1; no reliable D call. The CDR3 covers 15 residues. The germline V gene encodes CDR1 SSHAT and CDR2 FNYEAQ (reference sequence). The CDR3 bases are TGTGCTAGCAGCCCGCAGTCCTACTGGAGCGATGAGCAGTTCTTC. The encoded protein is CASSPQSYWSDEQFF.

The CDR3 DNA sequence: TGCGCCAGCAGCCAAGGCGGGCCGGGCTCGTACGAGCAGTACTTC. This translates into CASSQGGPGSYEQYF. This chain uses TRBV4-1 with TRBJ2-7; D is perhaps TRBD2 (5 bases). The germline V gene has CDR1 MGHRA and CDR2 YSYEKL. The CDR3 is 15 amino acids. Trimming stripped 1 base from V and 4 bases from J, with 14 bases between.

V and J are TRBV9 and TRBJ1-4, with TRBD1 as a possible D gene (6 bases). From germline, CDR1 is SGDLS and CDR2 YYNGEE. The CDR3 length is 15 residues. Trimming took 0 bases from V and 3 from J, leaving 9 bases between them. CDR3 DNA sequence: TGTGCCAGCAGCGTAGGGCAGGGGCCTAATGAAAAACTGTTTTTT. Residues: CASSVGQGPNEKLFF.

V gene TRBV28 combines with J gene TRBJ2-3; a weak D match, TRBD2 (5 bases). The CDR3 has 12 amino acids. Trimming removed 2 bases at V and 6 bases at J, with 6 bases between. CDR1 is MDHEN, CDR2 SYDVKM, per germline. The CDR3 region is CASSLTGDTQYF. CDR3 in DNA: TGTGCCAGCAGTTTAACGGGGGATACGCAGTATTTT.

The chain joins TRBV10-2 to TRBJ2-7; D ambiguous. Germline assignment: CDR1 WSHSY and CDR2 SAAADI. The CDR3 consists of 12 residues. The V end lost 4 bases, the J end lost 5 bases, and 9 bases lay between the germline ends. DNA for the CDR3: TGCGCCAGCAGTGTCGATCGAGACGAGCAGTACTTC. Translation gives CASSVDRDEQYF.